The 22 T cell receptor beta chains given below trace back to one sample, sequenced in a study of blood T cell repertoires in COVID-19. TCRdb keeps only in-frame clones here, not all; method: immunoSEQ multiplex PCR. Counted here are about 160,000 clones, approximately 84% occurring once; the ten biggest clones make up around 6%. Sequenced material: PBMCs or T cells enriched from blood (not recorded which). The source of these receptors is a woman between 40 and 55 years old with acute COVID-19.

This sequence joins TRBV5-1 and TRBJ2-3; D might be TRBD1 (6 bases). The germline V and J ends were trimmed by 0 bases and 3 bases, with 8 bases remaining between them. In germline, CDR1 is SGHRS, CDR2 YFSETQ. This CDR3 has 14 amino acids. This CDR3 is CASSLAQGTDTQYF. The CDR3, as DNA: TGCGCCAGCAGCTTGGCCCAGGGGACAGATACGCAGTATTTT.

The chain is built from TRBV19 and TRBJ1-3, with 8 positions matching TRBD1. This CDR3 spans 15 amino acids. V lost 6 bases, J lost 4 bases, and 8 bases stayed unmatched. Germline V gene lookup returns CDR1 LNHDA and CDR2 SQIVND (reference sequence). The CDR3 protein is CASSNGQGYGNTIYF. As DNA, the CDR3 is TGTGCCAGTAGCAACGGACAGGGTTACGGAAACACCATATATTTT.

The genes are TRBV5-1 and TRBJ1-2, with D possibly matching TRBD1 (5 bases). Trimming left V 6 bases short and J 9 bases short, with 21 bases between. Germline assignment: CDR1 SGHRS and CDR2 YFSETQ. CDR3 length: 14 amino acids. The DNA for the CDR3 is TGCGCCAGCAATTTCGAGGCAGGGACTTTTAGCTACACCTTC. This encodes CASNFEAGTFSYTF.

The CDR3 spells CASSRIAGQGIGYTF. The CDR3 region has the DNA TGTGCCAGCAGCCGAATAGCAGGACAGGGGATCGGCTACACCTTC. The rearrangement joins TRBV3-1 (or the pseudogene TRBV3-2) to TRBJ1-2; 9 positions agree with TRBD1. The CDR3 runs 15 residues. V lost 4 bases to trimming and J lost 8 bases; unmatched junction nucleotides: 11. Germline V gene data show CDR1 as LGHDT and CDR2 as YNNKEL (reference sequence).

This CDR3 is CASSLTSGVEAFF. CDR3 bases: TGTGCCAGCAGCTTAACCTCGGGGGTGGAAGCTTTCTTT. The chain employs TRBV11-3 and TRBJ1-1; TRBD1 is a possible D gene (5 bases). CDR1 and CDR2 (germline): SGHNT, YENEEA. The length of the CDR3 is 13 residues. V shed 2 bases and J shed 8 bases, with 12 bases lying between them. Together with reference TRBV11-3 and TRBJ1-1, the CDR3 gives the full variable domain: EAGVVQSPRYKIIEKKQPVAFWCNPISGHNTLYWYLQNLGQGPELLIRYENEEAVDDSQLPKDRFSAERLKGVDSTLKIQPAELGDSAVYLCASSLTSGVEAFFGQGTRLTVV.

The chain has TRBV5-1 and TRBJ2-3, with 10 bases identical to TRBD2. Germline V gene sequence: CDR1 SGHRS, CDR2 YFSETQ. The V segment lost 0 bases and the J segment 4 bases; nucleotides outside the gene matches: 11. CDR3 length equals 18 residues. For the CDR3, the DNA is TGCGCCAGCAGCTTGGCCTCCGCTAGCGGGAGATCGGCAGATACGCAGTATTTT. It specifies CASSLASASGRSADTQYF.

J is TRBJ2-6 and V is TRBV15, with 9 bases that match TRBD1. Germline CDR1 reads LNHNV; CDR2 reads YYDKDF (reference sequence). The junction had 11 bases not matched to a gene; V was cut back by 0 bases and J by 2 bases. This CDR3 contains 20 residues. The CDR3 DNA is TGTGCCACCAGCAGAGATTTTGGGACAGGGCGTTTCGCTGGGGCCAACGTCCTGACTTTC. It specifies CATSRDFGTGRFAGANVLTF.

This chain links TRBV6-6 with TRBJ1-2; D uncertain. Trimming removed 5 bases at V and 5 bases at J, with 12 bases between. Germline V CDR1 and CDR2: MNHNY, SVGAGI (reference sequence). The CDR3 is 13 amino acids. The CDR3 nucleotides read TGTGCCAGCAGTGGACGGGATTTTTATGGCTACACCTTC. Residues: CASSGRDFYGYTF.

The chain recombines TRBV18 with TRBJ1-6; a possible D gene is TRBD1 (6 bases). The V and J ends lost 8 bases and 3 bases respectively, with 14 bases between them. This CDR3 is 15 amino acids long. In germline, CDR1 is KGHSH, CDR2 LQKENI. The DNA of the CDR3 is TGTGCCAGCCAATCAGGGGCTGACTATAATTCACCCCTCCACTTT. As protein: CASQSGADYNSPLHF.

The chain joins TRBV24-1 to TRBJ1-1, with D unclear. Between the trimmed V and J ends, which lost 4 bases and 0 bases, there was a span of 11 bases. This CDR3 contains 15 residues. CDR1 is KGHDR and CDR2 is SFDVKD in the germline V gene. CDR3 nucleotide sequence: TGTGCCACCAGTGACTCCCGTAAATTGAACACTGAAGCTTTCTTT. It yields the protein CATSDSRKLNTEAFF.

The rearrangement uses TRBV7-8 and TRBJ2-5, with 13 nucleotides matching TRBD2. The germline V gene has CDR1 SGHVS and CDR2 FQNEAQ. This CDR3 region has 15 residues. V trimming: 5 bases; J trimming: 5 bases; junction bases outside the gene matches: 5. The chain's CDR3 is CASSGGLAGFETQYF. CDR3 nucleotides: TGTGCCAGCAGCGGGGGACTAGCGGGATTCGAGACCCAGTACTTC.

V usage is TRBV10-3 and J usage is TRBJ1-1; 8 bases map to TRBD1. V lost 6 bases and J lost 3; bases outside the gene matches: 9. This CDR3 is 15 amino acids long. Germline assignment: CDR1 ENHRY and CDR2 SYGVKD. CDR3 sequence: CAIRGGQGADTEAFF. The CDR3 DNA reads as TGTGCCATCAGGGGCGGTCAGGGGGCCGACACTGAAGCTTTCTTT.

This rearrangement joins TRBV27 to TRBJ2-2; 13 nucleotides match TRBD2. CDR1 is MNHEY and CDR2 is SMNVEV in the germline V gene (reference sequence). With 5 bases clipped from V and 5 bases from J, the junction kept 11 bases outside the gene matches. This CDR3 has 18 amino acids. The CDR3 DNA sequence: TGTGCCAGCAGTGCACTAGCGGGAGGGCCTTTGGGAACCGGGGAGCTGTTTTTT. This sequence encodes CASSALAGGPLGTGELFF.

The CDR3 spells CASSDEIQDTQYF. CDR3 bases: TGTGCCAGCAGTGACGAAATCCAGGATACGCAGTATTTT. The V and J genes are TRBV6-4 and TRBJ2-3, with D unclear. This CDR3 has 13 residues. Trimming took 2 bases from V and 6 from J, leaving 9 bases between them. Germline lookup yields CDR1 MRHNA and CDR2 SNTAGT.

Only one count was recorded for this clone. V and J are TRBV11-1 and TRBJ1-1; tentative D call: TRBD1 (6 bases). The V gene's germline CDR1 is SGHAT and CDR2 FQDESV (reference sequence). V gave up 6 bases and J gave up 3 bases, with 17 bases separating them. There are 15 residues in the CDR3. The chain's CDR3 is CASSPSRGLDTEAFF. DNA of the CDR3: TGTGCCAGCAGTCCGAGCAGGGGCCTGGACACTGAAGCTTTCTTT.

The genes are TRBV5-8 and TRBJ2-7; D uncertain. V was clipped by 5 bases and J by 1 base, with 4 bases between them. Germline loops: CDR1 SGHTS, CDR2 YDEGEE. The CDR3 is 11 amino acids. CDR3 DNA: TGTGCCAGCAGTAATTCCTACGAGCAGTACTTC. It is translated as CASSNSYEQYF.

This clone was detected ten times or more. The chain uses TRBV18 and TRBJ2-3, with 9 bases aligning to TRBD2. The CDR3 covers 15 residues. Germline assignment: CDR1 KGHSH and CDR2 LQKENI. With 3 bases clipped from V and 4 bases from J, the junction kept 5 bases outside the gene matches. CDR3 DNA: TGTGCCAGCTCACCCGTTAGCGGGAGTTCAGATACGCAGTATTTT. Amino acid sequence: CASSPVSGSSDTQYF.

This clone was picked up one time. The V call is TRBV11-2, the J call TRBJ2-2, with 9 bases that match TRBD2. The CDR3 length is 18 residues. The V and J ends lost 8 bases and 7 bases, in that order; junction bases with no gene match: 20. CDR1 and CDR2 (germline): SGHAT, FQNNGV. CDR3: CASRNLAKSGRPGGELFF. CDR3 coding DNA: TGTGCCAGCCGAAATCTAGCGAAGAGCGGGAGGCCGGGCGGGGAGCTGTTTTTT.

The chain carries TRBV15 and TRBJ1-1; no clear D gene. CDR3 length equals 13 residues. V was pared by 1 base and J by 0 bases, with 3 bases between. CDR1 and CDR2 from the germline V gene are LNHNV and YYDKDF (reference sequence). CDR3 amino acids: CATSRAVNTEAFF. The CDR3 DNA is TGTGCCACCAGCAGAGCGGTGAACACTGAAGCTTTCTTT.

This chain links TRBV24-1 with TRBJ2-3; TRBD1 agrees at 9 bases. Trimming cost V 12 bases and J 2 bases; bases outside gene matches: 8. This CDR3 is built from 14 residues. The germline V gene has CDR1 KGHDR and CDR2 SFDVKD. The CDR3 coding sequence is TGTGCCGCCTCCGGGACAGGGTACACAGATACGCAGTATTTT. Translation gives CAASGTGYTDTQYF.

The chain employs TRBV5-1 and TRBJ2-7; D remains unclear. This CDR3 is built from 11 residues. V was cut by 3 bases and J by 4 bases, with 5 bases left in between. Germline lookup yields CDR1 SGHRS and CDR2 YFSETQ. The DNA of the CDR3 is TGCGCCAGCAGCTCGCGGTACGAGCAGTACTTC. Protein sequence: CASSSRYEQYF.

There are many counts of this clone. The chain recombines TRBV7-9 with TRBJ1-2; the D is unclear. From germline, CDR1 is SEHNR and CDR2 FQNEAQ (reference sequence). The CDR3 contains 16 residues. V gave up 5 bases and J gave up 2 bases, with 18 bases separating them. Here the CDR3 reads CASSPEGGRLNYGYTF. CDR3 sequence (DNA): TGTGCCAGCAGCCCTGAGGGCGGACGGCTAAACTATGGCTACACCTTC.